These 2 T cell receptor beta chains came from one sample sequenced in a study of cytomegalovirus exposure and HLA in healthy donors. Primers: 60 Vbeta forward and 13 Jbeta reverse. TCRdb keeps only in-frame clones here, not all; method: immunoSEQ multiplex PCR. The sample includes some 130,000 clones, about three quarters of them seen just once. Sequenced: PBMCs. The receptors shown here come from a male donor in good health and CMV-seropositive.

The V and J genes are TRBV7-2 and TRBJ2-7; tentatively, D is TRBD1 (5 bases). Deletions cut 3 bases from V and 3 bases from J, with 15 bases between. Per the germline V gene, CDR1 is SGHTA and CDR2 is FQGNSA. This CDR3 contains 15 residues. The CDR3 loop is CASSFTANQGYEQYF. CDR3 bases: TGTGCCAGCAGCTTCACCGCCAATCAGGGCTACGAGCAGTACTTC.

DNA for the CDR3: TGTGCCAGCAGCTCGACAGGGATGAACACTGAAGCTTTCTTT. Translated, it gives CASSSTGMNTEAFF. This chain connects TRBV13 to TRBJ1-1; 7 bases fit TRBD1. V dropped 4 bases and J dropped 0; count of bases not matched to a gene: 2. Germline CDR1 PRHDT, CDR2 FYEKMQ (reference sequence). This CDR3 is built from 14 residues.